The entry below describes one T cell receptor beta chain. Its specificity is unknown. TCRdb re-called the multiplex PCR reads through MiXCR, storing one row per CDR3 protein. The sample records 60,000 to 65,000 distinct CDR3 sequences, roughly 57% being singletons. The CDR3 covers 14 residues. CDR1 and CDR2 (germline): SGDLS, YYNGEE. V shed 3 bases, J shed 5 bases, and the junction held 1 base outside the gene matches. This record belongs to a study of breast tumors, draining lymph nodes, adjacent tissues. Overall study results and limits: Compared with lymph nodes, tumors were less diverse; compared with nontumor tissue, more.

Sequencing was carried out using breast tumor tissue. The chain has TRBV9 and TRBJ2-7; 14 positions agree with TRBD2. This TCR was recovered from a female donor with breast cancer. Some clones in this sample may be carry-over from other donors' samples. The CDR3 DNA follows: TGTGCCAGCAGCGCGACTAGCGGGAGGGACGAGCAGTACTTC. Its translation: CASSATSGRDEQYF.